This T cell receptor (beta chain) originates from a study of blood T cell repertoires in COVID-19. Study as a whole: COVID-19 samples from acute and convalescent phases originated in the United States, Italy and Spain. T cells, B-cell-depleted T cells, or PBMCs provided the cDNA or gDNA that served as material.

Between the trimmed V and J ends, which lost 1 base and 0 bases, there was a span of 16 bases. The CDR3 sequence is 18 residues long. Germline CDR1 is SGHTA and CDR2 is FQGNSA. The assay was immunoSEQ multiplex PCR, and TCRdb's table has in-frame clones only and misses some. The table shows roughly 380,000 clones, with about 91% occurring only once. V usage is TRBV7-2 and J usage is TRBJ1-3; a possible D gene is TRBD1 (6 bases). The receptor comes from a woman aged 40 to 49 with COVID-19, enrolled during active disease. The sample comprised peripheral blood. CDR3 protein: CASSLGLGGGLSGNTIYF. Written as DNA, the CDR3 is TGTGCCAGCAGCTTAGGCCTCGGCGGGGGGCTCTCTGGAAACACCATATATTTT.